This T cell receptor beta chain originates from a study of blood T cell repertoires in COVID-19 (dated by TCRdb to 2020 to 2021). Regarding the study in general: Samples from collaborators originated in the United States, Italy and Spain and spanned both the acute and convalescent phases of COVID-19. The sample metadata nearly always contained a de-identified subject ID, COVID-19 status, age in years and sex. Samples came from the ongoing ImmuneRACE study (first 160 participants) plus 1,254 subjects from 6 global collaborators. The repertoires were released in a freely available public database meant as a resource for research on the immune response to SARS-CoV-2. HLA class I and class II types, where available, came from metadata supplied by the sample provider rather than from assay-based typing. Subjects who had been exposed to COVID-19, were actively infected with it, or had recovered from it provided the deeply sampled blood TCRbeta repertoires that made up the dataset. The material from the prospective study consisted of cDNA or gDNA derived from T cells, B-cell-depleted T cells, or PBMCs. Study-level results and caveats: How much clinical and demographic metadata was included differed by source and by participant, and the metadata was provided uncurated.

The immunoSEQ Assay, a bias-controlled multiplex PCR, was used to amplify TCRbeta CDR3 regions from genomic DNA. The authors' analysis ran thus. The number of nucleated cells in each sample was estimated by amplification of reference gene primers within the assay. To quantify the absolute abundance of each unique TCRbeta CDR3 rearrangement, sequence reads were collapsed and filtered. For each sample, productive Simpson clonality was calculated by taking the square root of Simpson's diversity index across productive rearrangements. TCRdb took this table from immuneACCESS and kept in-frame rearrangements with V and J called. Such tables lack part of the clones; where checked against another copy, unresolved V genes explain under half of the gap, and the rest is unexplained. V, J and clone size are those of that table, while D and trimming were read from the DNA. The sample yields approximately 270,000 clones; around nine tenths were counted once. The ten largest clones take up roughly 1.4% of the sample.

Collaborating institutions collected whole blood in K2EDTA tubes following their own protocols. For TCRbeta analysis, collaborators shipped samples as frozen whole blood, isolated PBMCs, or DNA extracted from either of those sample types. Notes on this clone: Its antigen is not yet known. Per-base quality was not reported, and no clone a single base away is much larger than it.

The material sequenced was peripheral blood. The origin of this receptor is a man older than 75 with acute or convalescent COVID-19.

The CDR3 has the sequence CASSLDGGSPSGYTF. The DNA is TGCGCCAGCAGCTTGGATGGGGGCTCCCCGTCGGGCTACACCTTC. The rearrangement joined TRBV5-1 to TRBJ1-2; tentative D gene TRBD1, with 6 bases matching. The junction shows trimming of 0 bases on V and 8 bases on J, plus 17 bases between the germline ends. The germline V gene yields SGHRS for CDR1 and YFSETQ for CDR2. The CDR3 has 15 amino acids, counting the end cysteine and phenylalanine. The CDR3 DNA has 45 bases and is translated from base 1.